This TCR beta chain was profiled in a study of blood T cell repertoires in COVID-19. Study information: Acute and convalescent COVID-19 specimens originated in the United States, Italy and Spain. T cells, B-cell-depleted T cells, or PBMCs supplied cDNA or gDNA.

Original methodology: Reference gene primer amplification yielded estimated nucleated cell counts. Repertoires were generated with immunoSEQ multiplex PCR, while TCRdb's copy carries only in-frame clones and drops some. V and J calls and clone size are as listed in that table; D and trimming were resolved from the DNA. Of hundreds of thousands of clones listed, 85% are singletons. CDR3 length: 17 amino acids. Germline trimming cut 0 bases from V and 4 bases from J; bases unmatched to any gene: 7. CDR1 is SEHNR, CDR2 FQNEAQ, per germline (reference sequence). The receptor comes from a woman aged 25 to 39 who had been exposed to COVID-19. This chain links TRBV7-9 with TRBJ1-5, with 9 bases aligning to TRBD1. Sequenced sample: PBMCs or T cells enriched from blood (not recorded which). In DNA form, the CDR3 reads TGTGCCAGCAGCTTAGCGGTGGGGACAGGGTGGAATCAGCCCCAGCATTTT. The encoded protein is CASSLAVGTGWNQPQHF. The complete variable domain, with remaining parts taken from reference TRBV7-9 and TRBJ1-5, reads DTGVSQNPRHKITKRGQNVTFRCDPISEHNRLYWYRQTLGQGPEFLTYFQNEAQLEKSRLLSDRFSAERPKGSFSTLEIQRTEQGDSAMYLCASSLAVGTGWNQPQHFGDGTRLSIL.